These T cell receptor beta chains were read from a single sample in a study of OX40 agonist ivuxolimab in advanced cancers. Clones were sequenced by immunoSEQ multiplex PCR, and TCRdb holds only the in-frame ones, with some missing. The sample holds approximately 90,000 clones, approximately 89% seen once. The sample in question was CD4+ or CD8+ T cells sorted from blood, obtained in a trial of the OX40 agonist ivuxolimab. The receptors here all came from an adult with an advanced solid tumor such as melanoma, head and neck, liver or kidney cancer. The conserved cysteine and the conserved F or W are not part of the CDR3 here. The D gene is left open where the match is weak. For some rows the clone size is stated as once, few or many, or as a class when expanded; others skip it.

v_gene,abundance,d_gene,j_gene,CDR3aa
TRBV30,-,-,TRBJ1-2,AWGPLGIAYT
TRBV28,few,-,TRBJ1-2,ASSFGSGLYGYT
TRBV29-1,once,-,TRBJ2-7,SVGGTYEQY
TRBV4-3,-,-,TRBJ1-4,ASSQGARTNEKLF
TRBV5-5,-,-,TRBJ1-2,ASSEGTGANYGYT
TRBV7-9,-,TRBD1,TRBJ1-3,ASSSGQGEGNTIY
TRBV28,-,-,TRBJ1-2,ASSFRVPVHGYT
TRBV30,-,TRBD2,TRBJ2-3,AWSVGLAGATDTQY
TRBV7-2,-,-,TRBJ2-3,ASSLERTDTQY
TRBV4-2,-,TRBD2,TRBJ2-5,ASSQVLAGEETQY
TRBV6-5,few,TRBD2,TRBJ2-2,ASKGLAVNTGELF
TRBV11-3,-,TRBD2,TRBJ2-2,ASSLYGGSQDTGELF
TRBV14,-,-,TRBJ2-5,ASSLGQGFRETQY
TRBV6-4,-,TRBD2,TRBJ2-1,ASSLTSGSLDEQF
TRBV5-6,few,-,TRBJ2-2,ASSSPGTPNTGELF
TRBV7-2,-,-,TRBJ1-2,ASSPGTVPYGYT
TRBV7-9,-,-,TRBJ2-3,ASIQSGRTDTQY
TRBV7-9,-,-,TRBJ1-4,ASSLLDSANEKLF
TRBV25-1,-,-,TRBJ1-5,ASSEHAVNQPQH
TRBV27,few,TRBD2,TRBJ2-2,ASSLAGGTGELF
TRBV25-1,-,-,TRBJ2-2,ASSARQAYTGELF
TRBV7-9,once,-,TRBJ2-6,ARGGPAVGVLT
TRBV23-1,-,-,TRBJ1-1,ASSYRQSLAEAF
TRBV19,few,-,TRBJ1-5,ASRDTLDQPQH
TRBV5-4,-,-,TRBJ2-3,ASTTGGSGTDTQY
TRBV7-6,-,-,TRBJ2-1,ASSSPGRGNEQF
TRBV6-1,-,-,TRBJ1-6,ASSEAGISPLH
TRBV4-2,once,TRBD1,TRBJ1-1,ASGRQGMNTEAF
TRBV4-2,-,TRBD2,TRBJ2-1,ASGPALAGINEQF
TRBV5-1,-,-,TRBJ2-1,ASSLGWAFDEQF
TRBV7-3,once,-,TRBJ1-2,ASSSGPEYGYT
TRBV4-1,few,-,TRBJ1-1,ASSLPGTDEAF
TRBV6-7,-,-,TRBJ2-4,ASSYSRSSAKNIQY
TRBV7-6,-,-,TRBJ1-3,ASSSPLQGAGNTIY
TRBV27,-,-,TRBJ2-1,ASSLTAAKGGEQF
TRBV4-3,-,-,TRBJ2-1,ASSRMDYNEQF
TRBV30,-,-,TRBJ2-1,AWSLEGEQF
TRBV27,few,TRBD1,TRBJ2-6,ASKQGFSGANVLT
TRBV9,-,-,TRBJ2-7,ASSLAGNSYEQY
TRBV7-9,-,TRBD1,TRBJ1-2,ASSVTGGRSWGYT
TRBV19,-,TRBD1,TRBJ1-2,ASTIRDRLYGYT
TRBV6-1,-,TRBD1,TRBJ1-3,ASSQDRGSNTIY
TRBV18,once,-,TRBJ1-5,ASSPFSDSGQPQH